This T cell receptor beta chain comes out of a study of T-cell memory formation after mild COVID-19 (dated by TCRdb to about 2021). General notes on the study: TCR sequence clusters from the two donors were largely donor specific. In two donors, T-cell clones that expanded and contracted after mild COVID-19 were followed by sequencing TCRalpha and TCRbeta repertoires longitudinally. The cohort was made up of two young adult volunteers, one female and one male, who were previously healthy.

CDR1 and CDR2, looked up from the germline V gene (reference sequence), are LNHNV and YYDKDF. Trimming costs V 0 bases and J 6 bases, and their ends lie 14 bases apart. From the cysteine up to the phenylalanine, the CDR3 has a length of 15 residues. Of the read, only the CDR3 DNA is kept; its 45 bases are in frame from base 1. This clonotype appeared a few times. This receptor's antigen is unknown. There are no base qualities to consult, and no much larger clone falls within one base. Ficoll-Paque density gradient centrifugation was the method used to isolate PBMCs. Sequencing was carried out with an Illumina NovaSeq 6000. Using 5'RACE with constant-segment primers, TCRalpha and TCRbeta cDNA libraries were constructed, with sample barcodes and unique molecular identifiers added in the process. RNA was extracted from every sample with Trizol reagent. Libraries were amplified in two PCR steps, with a second sample barcode and Illumina TruSeq adapters added in the second step. Sequencing of the libraries was done on an Illumina NovaSeq, producing 2 x 150 bp paired-end reads. From the authors' description of their analysis: The reads were demultiplexed and collapsed into UMI-guided consensus sequences using migec v1.2.7. Using mixcr v2.1.11, UMI consensuses were aligned to TRA and TRB V and J templates and then assembled into clonotypes. Expanded or contracted clonotypes were those called significant by both edgeR and NoisET, with noise models trained on biological replicates. For edgeR calls, the thresholds were a false discovery rate-adjusted p below 0.01 and a log2 fold-change of 1. As an exploratory analysis of dynamics, max-normalized trajectories of the 1000 most abundant clonotypes were examined with PCA combined with hierarchical clustering. The CD4 or CD8 phenotype of responding clones was assigned using the separately sequenced CD4+ and CD8+ repertoires. The public reads were reprocessed in TCRdb via fastp at Q25 and MiXCR, keeping in-frame beta chains. Rows matching on CDR3 protein sequence are summarized as one entry with the most common DNA and genes. The authors' filters were not applied to this entry. A total of 350,000 or so distinct CDR3 sequences appear in this sample, roughly 13% of them only once. The leading ten clones occupy around 21% of the sample.

Findings and caveats that apply to the study as a whole: The detection of some responding clones in pre-infection memory suggests that pre-existing cross-reactive memory T cells joined the SARS-CoV-2 response. Only two mild cases were covered in the study, and larger cohorts including severe cases with pre-infection samples were considered necessary. Balanced CD4/CD8 phenotypes were observed for clones contracting from day 15 to 85, whereas a bias towards CD4+ was observed for a second wave of clones expanding from day 15 to 37. Contracting CD4+ clones turned up mainly in the CM and EM memory subsets, whereas EMRA was where CD8+ clones were enriched. SARS-CoV-2 specificity was not confirmed for the second-wave clones peaking on day 37.

This receptor was identified in a man younger than 35 who had mild COVID-19 (a few samples of this study predate the infection). The sample titles of this study are shuffled in the database, so cell type and time point are left out; the donor was told from shared clones. The V and J segments used are TRBV15 and TRBJ2-5; the D gene identity is not certain. What was sequenced was PBMCs or a T cell subset sorted from them (not recorded which). CDR3 reads: CATSRDLGSGQTQYF. The DNA is TGTGCCACCAGCAGAGATCTAGGGTCCGGGCAGACCCAGTACTTC.